The 18 T cell receptor beta chains presented below share a single source sample, sequenced in a study of blood T cell repertoires in COVID-19. Libraries were prepared by immunoSEQ multiplex PCR; TCRdb keeps only in-frame clonotypes and omits some of them. The table records tens of thousands of clones, 82% of them present only once. The source material was peripheral blood. All receptors derive from a human donor in a cohort sampled during active COVID-19.

The V and J genes are TRBV5-1 and TRBJ1-2; no reliable D call. The germline gives CDR1 SGHRS, CDR2 YFSETQ. The CDR3 covers 15 residues. Trimming removed 2 bases from V and 4 bases from J, with 15 bases in between. The CDR3 loop is CASSLGPGSSYGYTF. CDR3 coding DNA: TGCGCCAGCAGCTTAGGGCCGGGATCAAGCTATGGCTACACCTTC.

The rearrangement links TRBV2 to TRBJ1-4, with a tentative D call TRBD1 (6 bases). Germline CDR1 is SNHLY and CDR2 is FYNNEI. V was pared by 10 bases and J by 2 bases, with 14 bases between. The CDR3 covers 14 residues. The CDR3 here is CATQMQGTNEKLFF. As DNA, the CDR3 is TGTGCCACCCAGATGCAGGGGACTAATGAAAAACTGTTTTTT.

The chain links TRBV5-1 to TRBJ2-5; TRBD1 matches at 11 bases. Trimming took 4 bases from V and 4 from J; bases not matched to a gene: 12. Germline CDR1 is SGHRS and CDR2 is YFSETQ. The CDR3 spans 17 residues. CDR3 region: CASSVTPGQGVGETQYF. The CDR3 nucleotides are TGCGCCAGCAGCGTAACTCCGGGACAGGGGGTAGGAGAGACCCAGTACTTC.

This clone was picked up one time. The chain links TRBV6-6 to TRBJ2-3; no firm D call. V was shortened by 0 bases and J by 4 bases, with 5 bases between the two germline ends. In germline, CDR1 is MNHNY, CDR2 SVGAGI (reference sequence). This CDR3 spans 13 amino acids. Here the CDR3 DNA reads TGTGCCAGCAGTTACTCTGCGGCAGATACGCAGTATTTT. Translated: CASSYSAADTQYF.

This chain links TRBV7-9 with TRBJ1-2; D remains ambiguous. The CDR3 runs to 13 residues. Deletions cut 1 base from V and 8 bases from J, with 11 bases between. Germline CDR1 is SEHNR and CDR2 is FQNEAQ (reference sequence). The CDR3 spells CASSLVGLQGYTF. For the CDR3, the DNA is TGTGCCAGCAGCTTAGTTGGGTTACAGGGCTACACCTTC.

Written as DNA, the CDR3 is TGTGCCAGCTCACCACCCAAGGGCCAGGGGCGAATCTATGGCTACACCTTC. Protein product: CASSPPKGQGRIYGYTF. This sequence joins TRBV18 and TRBJ1-2, with a tentative D call TRBD1 (6 bases). The CDR3 has 17 amino acids. Trimming shortened V by 0 bases and J by 4 bases, and 18 bases separated the two germline ends. Germline V gene lookup returns CDR1 KGHSH and CDR2 LQKENI.

J is TRBJ2-2 and V is TRBV30; D ambiguous. The V and J ends lost 5 bases and 4 bases respectively, with 14 bases between them. Per germline, CDR1 GTSNPN and CDR2 SVGIG (reference sequence). The CDR3 is made up of 14 amino acids. The DNA of the CDR3 is TGTGCCTGGGTTGCCATGGCTGGCACCGGGGAGCTGTTTTTT. As protein: CAWVAMAGTGELFF.

V and J are TRBV3-1 (or the pseudogene TRBV3-2) and TRBJ2-5; D gene uncertain. V gave up 4 bases and J gave up 2 bases, with 14 bases separating them. In germline, CDR1 is LGHDT, CDR2 YNNKEL (reference sequence). The CDR3 runs 15 residues. CDR3 sequence reads: CASSPGDILQETQYF. As DNA, the CDR3 is TGTGCCAGCAGCCCCGGCGACATTTTACAAGAGACCCAGTACTTC.

Only one count was recorded for this clone. The J gene is TRBJ2-5, the V gene TRBV11-2, with D perhaps matching TRBD1 (6 bases). V was pared by 2 bases and J by 3 bases, with 13 bases between. Germline-derived CDR1 and CDR2 are SGHAT and FQNNGV. The CDR3 runs 15 residues. CDR3 protein: CASSLSGQRKETQYF. DNA of the CDR3: TGTGCCAGCAGCTTAAGCGGACAGAGAAAAGAGACCCAGTACTTC.

J is TRBJ1-5 and V is TRBV20-1; weak D call: TRBD1 (5 bases). Trimming took off 3 bases at V and 4 bases at J, with 13 bases between the two ends. Germline-derived CDR1 and CDR2 are DFQATT and SNEGSKA (reference sequence). This CDR3 region has 14 residues. The CDR3 is CSASRVGGNQPQHF. The CDR3 nucleotides read TGCAGTGCTAGTCGGGTGGGGGGGAATCAGCCCCAGCATTTT.

The rearrangement uses TRBV9 and TRBJ2-5; 11 nucleotides align to TRBD2. This CDR3 has 15 amino acids. V was clipped by 0 bases and J by 4 bases; unmatched bases: 2. Germline V gives CDR1 SGDLS, CDR2 YYNGEE. CDR3 nucleotides: TGTGCCAGCAGCGTAGTGGGACTAGCGGCAGAGACCCAGTACTTC. Translating gives CASSVVGLAAETQYF. The full variable domain, rest sourced from reference TRBV9 and TRBJ2-5, is DSGVTQTPKHLITATGQRVTLRCSPRSGDLSVYWYQQSLDQGLQFLIQYYNGEERAKGNILERFSAQQFPDLHSELNLSSLELGDSALYFCASSVVGLAAETQYFGPGTRLLVL.

The rearrangement uses TRBV5-8 and TRBJ2-1; D is possibly TRBD1 (6 bases). The CDR3 is made up of 13 amino acids. The V gene's germline CDR1 is SGHTS and CDR2 YDEGEE. The germline V and J ends were trimmed by 2 bases and 4 bases, with 7 bases remaining between them. CDR3 amino acids: CASSLGQYNEQFF. The CDR3 bases are TGTGCCAGCAGCTTAGGACAGTACAATGAGCAGTTCTTC.

The J gene is TRBJ2-6, the V gene TRBV7-9; D unresolved. This CDR3 is 15 amino acids long. Per the germline V gene, CDR1 is SEHNR and CDR2 is FQNEAQ (reference sequence). Trimming shortened V by 7 bases and J by 1 base, and 11 bases separated the two germline ends. The CDR3 loop is CASTPGLSGANVLTF. The CDR3 nucleotides are TGTGCCAGCACCCCCGGTCTATCTGGGGCCAACGTCCTGACTTTC.

J is TRBJ1-6 and V is TRBV13; no definite D call. Per the germline V gene, CDR1 is PRHDT and CDR2 is FYEKMQ (reference sequence). The CDR3 covers 14 residues. Trimming shortened V by 3 bases and J by 5 bases, and 8 bases separated the two germline ends. DNA for the CDR3: TGTGCCAGCAGCTTGGCAGAAAATAATTCACCCCTCCACTTT. Protein sequence: CASSLAENNSPLHF.

This chain uses TRBV9 with TRBJ2-5, with TRBD2 identical over 15 bases. V lost 3 bases to trimming and J lost 0 bases; unmatched junction nucleotides: 9. Per the germline V gene, CDR1 is SGDLS and CDR2 is YYNGEE. CDR3 length: 19 amino acids. The CDR3 is CASSAHRGLAGGYQETQYF. For the CDR3, the DNA is TGTGCCAGCAGCGCTCATCGGGGACTAGCGGGGGGATACCAAGAGACCCAGTACTTC.

The chain couples TRBV5-1 to TRBJ2-3; 12 bases are shared with TRBD2. With 2 bases clipped from V and 6 bases from J, the junction kept 10 bases outside the gene matches. The CDR3 extends over 17 amino acids. Germline CDR1 and CDR2: SGHRS and YFSETQ. For the CDR3, the DNA is TGCGCCAGCAGCTTCTGGGCTAGCGGGGGGGCCGGGGATACGCAGTATTTT. Translated: CASSFWASGGAGDTQYF.

V usage is TRBV3-1 (or the pseudogene TRBV3-2) and J usage is TRBJ2-5; the match to TRBD2 covers 7 bases. The V gene end was trimmed by 3 bases and the J gene end by 1 base; junction bases not matched to a gene: 2. The CDR3 length is 14 residues. In germline, CDR1 is LGHDT, CDR2 YNNKEL (reference sequence). The CDR3 nucleotides are TGTGCCAGCAGCCAGGTAGCGGGCCAAGAGACCCAGTACTTC. This encodes CASSQVAGQETQYF.

This CDR3 reads CASSLVSGATNEKLFF. The CDR3 nucleotides read TGTGCCAGCAGCTTAGTGTCCGGTGCAACTAATGAAAAACTGTTTTTT. The chain carries TRBV7-2 and TRBJ1-4; no reliable D call. Germline CDR1 reads SGHTA; CDR2 reads FQGNSA. V gave up 1 base and J gave up 0 bases, with 9 bases separating them. This CDR3 region has 16 residues.